The 3 T cell receptor beta chains below come from one sample, sequenced in a study of T cells after posttransplantation cyclophosphamide (dated by TCRdb to the mid-2010s). Library preparation employed the immunoSEQ multiplex PCR assay. The table was pulled from immuneACCESS by TCRdb, which kept in-frame rearrangements only. Such tables lose some clones; where checked, under half of the loss comes from unresolved V genes, and the rest has no known cause. Across this sample there are over 20,000 clones, with 95% to 99% seen only once. Of the sample, under 0.15% is held by the ten largest clones. Source material: naive CD8+ T cells sorted from PBMCs. The source is a man aged 40-49 years in good health, CMV-negative, and a related stem cell transplant donor.

The chain links TRBV6-5 to TRBJ2-1; 8 nucleotides match TRBD2. Per germline, CDR1 MNHEY and CDR2 SVGAGI. The CDR3 is 16 residues long. V lost 4 bases to trimming and J lost 2 bases; unmatched junction nucleotides: 7. DNA for the CDR3: TGTGCCAGCAGTTCCGAGAAGCGGGAGACCTACAATGAGCAGTTCTTC. It is translated as CASSSEKRETYNEQFF.

This chain links TRBV4-1 with TRBJ2-1; tentative D call: TRBD2 (5 bases). Trimming stripped 5 bases from V and 8 bases from J, with 19 bases between. There are 15 residues in the CDR3. The germline CDR1 and CDR2 sequences are MGHRA and YSYEKL. CDR3 DNA: TGCGCCAGCAGCTCAACAGAAATAGTCGGGGATGAGCAGTTCTTC. This translates into CASSSTEIVGDEQFF.

The chain is built from TRBV5-4 and TRBJ2-7; D unclear. This CDR3 has 13 amino acids. V lost 2 bases, J lost 3 bases, and 9 bases lay in between. Germline CDR1 and CDR2: SGHNT and YYREEE (reference sequence). The CDR3 coding sequence is TGTGCCAGCAGCTTAGGCGGATACTACGAGCAGTACTTC. Amino acid sequence: CASSLGGYYEQYF.